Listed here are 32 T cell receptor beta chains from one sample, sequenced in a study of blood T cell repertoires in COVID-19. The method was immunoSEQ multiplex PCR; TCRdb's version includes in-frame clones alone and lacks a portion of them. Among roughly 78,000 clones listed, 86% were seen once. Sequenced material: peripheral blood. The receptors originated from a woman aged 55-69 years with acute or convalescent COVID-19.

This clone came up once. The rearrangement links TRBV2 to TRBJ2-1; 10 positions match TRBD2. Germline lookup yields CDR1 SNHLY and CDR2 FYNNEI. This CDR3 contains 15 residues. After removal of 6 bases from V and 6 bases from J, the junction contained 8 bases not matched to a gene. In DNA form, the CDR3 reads TGTGCCAGCAGGGGACAGCGGGGGGGCCCCAATGAGCAGTTCTTC. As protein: CASRGQRGGPNEQFF.

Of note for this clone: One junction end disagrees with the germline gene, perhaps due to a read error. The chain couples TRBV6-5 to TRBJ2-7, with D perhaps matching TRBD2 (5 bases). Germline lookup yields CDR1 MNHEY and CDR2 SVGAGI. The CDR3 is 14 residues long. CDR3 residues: CASTYREITYEQYF. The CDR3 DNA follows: TGTGCCAGCACTTACCGGGAAATAACCTACGAGCAGTACTTC.

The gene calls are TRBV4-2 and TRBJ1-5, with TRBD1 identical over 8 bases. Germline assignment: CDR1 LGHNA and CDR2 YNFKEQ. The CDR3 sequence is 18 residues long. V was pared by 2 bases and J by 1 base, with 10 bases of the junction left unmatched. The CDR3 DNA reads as TGTGCCAGCAGCCAATTGGGAAGACAGGGGACGAGCAATCAGCCCCAGCATTTT. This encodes CASSQLGRQGTSNQPQHF.

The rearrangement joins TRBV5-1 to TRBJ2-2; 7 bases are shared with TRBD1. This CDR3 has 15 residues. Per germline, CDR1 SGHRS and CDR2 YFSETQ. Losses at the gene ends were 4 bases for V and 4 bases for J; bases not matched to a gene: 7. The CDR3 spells CASSPTEGATGELFF. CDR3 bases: TGCGCCAGCAGCCCCACCGAGGGGGCCACCGGGGAGCTGTTTTTT.

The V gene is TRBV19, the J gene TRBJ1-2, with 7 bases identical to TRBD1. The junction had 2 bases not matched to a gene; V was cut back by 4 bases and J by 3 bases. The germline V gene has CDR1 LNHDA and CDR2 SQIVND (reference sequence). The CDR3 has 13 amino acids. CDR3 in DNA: TGTGCCAGTAGTACCGACAGGGACTATGGCTACACCTTC. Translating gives CASSTDRDYGYTF.

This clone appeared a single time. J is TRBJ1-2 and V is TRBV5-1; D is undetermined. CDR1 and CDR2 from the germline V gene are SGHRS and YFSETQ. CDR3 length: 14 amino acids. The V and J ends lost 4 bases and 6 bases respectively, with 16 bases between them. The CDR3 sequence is CASSLVSGSNGYTF. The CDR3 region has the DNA TGCGCCAGCAGCCTGGTGTCGGGGTCTAATGGCTACACCTTC.

DNA for the CDR3: TGTGCCAGCAGCGCCTCCCCTGAGGGGGAGCTGTTTTTT. This codes for CASSASPEGELFF. The chain carries TRBV7-6 and TRBJ2-2; D not certain. This CDR3 has 13 amino acids. V lost 5 bases and J lost 8, with 12 bases in between. Per the germline V gene, CDR1 is SGHVS and CDR2 is FNYEAQ.

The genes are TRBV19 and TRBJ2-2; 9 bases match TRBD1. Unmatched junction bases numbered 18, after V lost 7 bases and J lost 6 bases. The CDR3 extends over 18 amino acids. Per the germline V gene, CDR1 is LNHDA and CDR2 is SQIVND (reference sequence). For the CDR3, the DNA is TGTGCCAGTATCTCGGGACAGGGAGGCATTTCTCCCTCCGGGGAGCTGTTTTTT. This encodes CASISGQGGISPSGELFF.

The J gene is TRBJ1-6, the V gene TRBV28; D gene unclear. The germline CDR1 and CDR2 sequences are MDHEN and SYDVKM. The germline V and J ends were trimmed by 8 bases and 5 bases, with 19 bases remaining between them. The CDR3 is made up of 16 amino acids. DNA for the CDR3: TGTGCCAGCTATCCCAGACCGGGGAAGAATAATTCACCCCTCCACTTT. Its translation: CASYPRPGKNNSPLHF.

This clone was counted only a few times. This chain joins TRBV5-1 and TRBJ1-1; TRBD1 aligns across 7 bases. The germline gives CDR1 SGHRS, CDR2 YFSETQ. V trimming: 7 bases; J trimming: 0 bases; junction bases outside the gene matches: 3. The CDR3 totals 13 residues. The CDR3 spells CASGDSLNTEAFF. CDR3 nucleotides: TGCGCCAGCGGGGACAGTTTGAACACTGAAGCTTTCTTT.

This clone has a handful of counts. DNA of the CDR3: TGTGCCAGTAGTGGCGGACAGGCGTTCTTCTATGGCTACACCTTC. Amino acids: CASSGGQAFFYGYTF. The chain links TRBV19 to TRBJ1-2; TRBD1 matches 7 bases. The V segment lost 5 bases and the J segment 4 bases; nucleotides outside the gene matches: 10. The CDR3 has 15 amino acids. Germline V gene data show CDR1 as LNHDA and CDR2 as SQIVND (reference sequence).

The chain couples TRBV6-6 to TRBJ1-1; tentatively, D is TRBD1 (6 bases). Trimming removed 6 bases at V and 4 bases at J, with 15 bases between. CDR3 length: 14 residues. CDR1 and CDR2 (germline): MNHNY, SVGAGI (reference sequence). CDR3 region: CASSPMGASTEAFF. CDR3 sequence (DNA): TGTGCCAGCAGCCCCATGGGGGCGTCCACTGAAGCTTTCTTT.

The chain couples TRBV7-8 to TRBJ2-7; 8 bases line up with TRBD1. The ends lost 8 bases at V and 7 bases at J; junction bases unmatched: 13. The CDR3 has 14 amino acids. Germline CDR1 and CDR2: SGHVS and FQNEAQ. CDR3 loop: CASGQGQGAREQYF. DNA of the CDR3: TGTGCCAGCGGGCAGGGGCAGGGGGCTAGAGAGCAGTACTTC.

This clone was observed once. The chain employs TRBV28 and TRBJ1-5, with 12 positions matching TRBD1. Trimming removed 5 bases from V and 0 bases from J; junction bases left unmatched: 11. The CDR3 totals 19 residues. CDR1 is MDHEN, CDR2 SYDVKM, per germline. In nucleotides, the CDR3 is TGTGCCAGCAGTCCTCCGGGACAGGGGGCTTCGTATAGCAATCAGCCCCAGCATTTT. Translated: CASSPPGQGASYSNQPQHF.

The CDR3 is CASSLIVGLNTEAFF. DNA for the CDR3: TGCGCCAGCAGCTTGATCGTCGGACTCAACACTGAAGCTTTCTTT. This chain links TRBV5-1 with TRBJ1-1; D remains ambiguous. The CDR3 contains 15 residues. The V end lost 1 base, the J end lost 2 bases, and 12 bases lay between the germline ends. Germline assignment: CDR1 SGHRS and CDR2 YFSETQ.

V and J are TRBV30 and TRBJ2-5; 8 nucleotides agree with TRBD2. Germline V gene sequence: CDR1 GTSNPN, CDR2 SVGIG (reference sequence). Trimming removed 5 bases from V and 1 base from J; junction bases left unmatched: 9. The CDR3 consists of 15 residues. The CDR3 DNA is TGTGCCTGGGATTCGGGGGGGGGCTTCCAAGAGACCCAGTACTTC. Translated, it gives CAWDSGGGFQETQYF. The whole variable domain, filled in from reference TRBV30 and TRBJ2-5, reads SQTIHQWPATLVQPVGSPLSLECTVEGTSNPNLYWYRQAAGRGLQLLFYSVGIGQISSEVPQNLSASRPQDRQFILSSKKLLLSDSGFYLCAWDSGGGFQETQYFGPGTRLLVL.

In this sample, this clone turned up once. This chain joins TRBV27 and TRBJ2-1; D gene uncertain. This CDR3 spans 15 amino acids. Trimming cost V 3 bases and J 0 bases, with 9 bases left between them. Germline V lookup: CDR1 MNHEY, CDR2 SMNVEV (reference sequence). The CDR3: CASSLSHSSYNEQFF. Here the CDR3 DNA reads TGTGCCAGCAGTTTGTCACACAGCTCCTACAATGAGCAGTTCTTC.

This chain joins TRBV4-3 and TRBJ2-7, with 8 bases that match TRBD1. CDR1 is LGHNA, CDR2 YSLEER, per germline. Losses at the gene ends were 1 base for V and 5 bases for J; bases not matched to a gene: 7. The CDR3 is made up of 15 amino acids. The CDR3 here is CASSQVSYRGDEQYF. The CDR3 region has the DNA TGCGCCAGCAGCCAAGTATCATACAGGGGGGACGAGCAGTACTTC.

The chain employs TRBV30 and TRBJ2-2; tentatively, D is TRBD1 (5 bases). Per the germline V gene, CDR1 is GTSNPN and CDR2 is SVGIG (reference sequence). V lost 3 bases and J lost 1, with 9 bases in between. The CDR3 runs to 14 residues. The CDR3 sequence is CAWRTAWNTGELFF. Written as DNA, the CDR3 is TGTGCCTGGAGGACAGCGTGGAACACCGGGGAGCTGTTTTTT.

This CDR3 is CASAPQGSPLHF. CDR3 bases: TGTGCCAGCGCCCCTCAGGGGTCACCCCTCCACTTT. The chain carries TRBV2 and TRBJ1-6; a weak D match, TRBD1 (6 bases). CDR1 and CDR2 (germline): SNHLY, FYNNEI. V shed 8 bases and J shed 10 bases, with 12 bases lying between them. The CDR3 length is 12 residues.

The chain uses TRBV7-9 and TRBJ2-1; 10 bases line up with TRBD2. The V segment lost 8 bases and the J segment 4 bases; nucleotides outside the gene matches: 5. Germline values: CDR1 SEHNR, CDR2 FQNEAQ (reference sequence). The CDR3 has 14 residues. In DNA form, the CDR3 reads TGTGCCAGCCTACTAGCGGGAACGTACAATGAGCAGTTCTTC. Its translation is CASLLAGTYNEQFF. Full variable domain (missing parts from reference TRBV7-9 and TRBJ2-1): DTGVSQNPRHKITKRGQNVTFRCDPISEHNRLYWYRQTLGQGPEFLTYFQNEAQLEKSRLLSDRFSAERPKGSFSTLEIQRTEQGDSAMYLCASLLAGTYNEQFFGPGTRLTVL.

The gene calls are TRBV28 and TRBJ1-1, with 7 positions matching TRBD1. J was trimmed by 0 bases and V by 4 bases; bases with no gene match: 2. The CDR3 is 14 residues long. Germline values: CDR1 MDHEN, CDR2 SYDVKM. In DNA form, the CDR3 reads TGTGCCAGCAGTTCGACAGGGTTGAACACTGAAGCTTTCTTT. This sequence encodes CASSSTGLNTEAFF.

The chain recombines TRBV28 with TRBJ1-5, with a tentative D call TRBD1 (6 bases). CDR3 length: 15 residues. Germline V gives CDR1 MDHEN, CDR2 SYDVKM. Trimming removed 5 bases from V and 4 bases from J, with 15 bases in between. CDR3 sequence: CASSPTGAQNQPQHF. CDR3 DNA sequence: TGTGCCAGCAGTCCGACAGGTGCCCAAAATCAGCCCCAGCATTTT.

For the CDR3, the DNA is TGTGCCAGCAGCCCCGGACTGAATAATTCACCCCTCCACTTT. It specifies CASSPGLNNSPLHF. The chain employs TRBV3-1 (or the pseudogene TRBV3-2) and TRBJ1-6; D remains ambiguous. Germline-derived CDR1 and CDR2 are LGHDT and YNNKEL (reference sequence). The CDR3 contains 14 residues. V was shortened by 4 bases and J by 5 bases, with 9 bases between the two germline ends.

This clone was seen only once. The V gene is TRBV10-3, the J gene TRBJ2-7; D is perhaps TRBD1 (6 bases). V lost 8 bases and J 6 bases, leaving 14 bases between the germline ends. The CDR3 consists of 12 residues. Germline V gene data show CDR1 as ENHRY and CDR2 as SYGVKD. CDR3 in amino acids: CAIAAQGIEQYF. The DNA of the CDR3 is TGTGCCATCGCGGCCCAGGGGATCGAGCAGTACTTC.

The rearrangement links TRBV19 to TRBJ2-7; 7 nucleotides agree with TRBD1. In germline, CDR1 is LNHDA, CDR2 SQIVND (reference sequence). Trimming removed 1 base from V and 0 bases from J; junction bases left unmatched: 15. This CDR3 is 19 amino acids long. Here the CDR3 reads CASSIASRGLGTDSYEQYF. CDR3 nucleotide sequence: TGTGCCAGTAGTATAGCCTCACGGGGTTTGGGGACAGACTCCTACGAGCAGTACTTC.

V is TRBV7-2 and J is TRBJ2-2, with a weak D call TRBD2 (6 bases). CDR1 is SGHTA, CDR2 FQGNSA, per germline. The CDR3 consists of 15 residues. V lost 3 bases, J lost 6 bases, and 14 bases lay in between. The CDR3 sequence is CASSFGWRGAGELFF. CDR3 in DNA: TGTGCCAGCAGCTTTGGTTGGAGGGGCGCCGGGGAGCTGTTTTTT.

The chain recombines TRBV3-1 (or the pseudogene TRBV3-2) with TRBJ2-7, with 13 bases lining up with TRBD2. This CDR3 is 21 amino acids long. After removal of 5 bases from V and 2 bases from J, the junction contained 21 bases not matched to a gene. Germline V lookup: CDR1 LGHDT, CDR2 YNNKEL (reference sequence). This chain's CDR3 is CASSLRFPASGTSGNPYEQYF. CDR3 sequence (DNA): TGTGCCAGCAGCTTAAGGTTCCCCGCATCCGGGACTAGCGGGAATCCCTACGAGCAGTACTTC.

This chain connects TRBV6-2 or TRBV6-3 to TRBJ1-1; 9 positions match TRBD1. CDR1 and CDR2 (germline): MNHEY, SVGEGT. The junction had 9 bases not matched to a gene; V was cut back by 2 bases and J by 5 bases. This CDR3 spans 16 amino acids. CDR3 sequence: CASSYPTGTGRTEAFF. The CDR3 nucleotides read TGTGCCAGCAGTTACCCGACGGGGACAGGGAGGACTGAAGCTTTCTTT.

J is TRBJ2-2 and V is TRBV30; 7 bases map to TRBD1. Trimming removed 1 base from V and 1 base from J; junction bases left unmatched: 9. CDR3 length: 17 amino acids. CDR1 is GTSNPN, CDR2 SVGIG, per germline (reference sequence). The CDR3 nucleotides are TGTGCCTGGAGTGGGGTTCTGGGACAGATGAACACCGGGGAGCTGTTTTTT. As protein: CAWSGVLGQMNTGELFF.

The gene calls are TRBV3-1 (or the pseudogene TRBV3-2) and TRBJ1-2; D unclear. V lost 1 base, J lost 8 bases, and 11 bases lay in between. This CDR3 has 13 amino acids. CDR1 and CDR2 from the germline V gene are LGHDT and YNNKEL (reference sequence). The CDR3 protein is CASSQVQSSGYTF. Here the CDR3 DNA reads TGTGCCAGCAGCCAAGTTCAGTCATCAGGCTACACCTTC.

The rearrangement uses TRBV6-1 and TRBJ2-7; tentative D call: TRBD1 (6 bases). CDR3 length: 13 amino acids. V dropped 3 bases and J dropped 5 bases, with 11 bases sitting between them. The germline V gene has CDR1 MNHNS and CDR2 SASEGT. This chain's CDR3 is CASSDQGRDEQYF. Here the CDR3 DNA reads TGTGCCAGCAGTGATCAGGGGCGCGACGAGCAGTACTTC.